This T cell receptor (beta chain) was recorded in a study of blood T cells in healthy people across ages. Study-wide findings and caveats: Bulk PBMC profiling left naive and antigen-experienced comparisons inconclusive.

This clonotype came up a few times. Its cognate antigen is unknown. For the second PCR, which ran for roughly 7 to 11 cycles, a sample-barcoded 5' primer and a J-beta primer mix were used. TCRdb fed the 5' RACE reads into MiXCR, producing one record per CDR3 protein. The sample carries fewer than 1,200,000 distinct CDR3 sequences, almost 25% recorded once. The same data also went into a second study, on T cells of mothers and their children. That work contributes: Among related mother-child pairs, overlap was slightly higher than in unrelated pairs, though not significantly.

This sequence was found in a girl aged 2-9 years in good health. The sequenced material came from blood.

CDR3 sequence reads: CASSGGRSYNEQFF. The DNA for the CDR3 is TGTGCCAGCAGCGGCGGACGGAGCTACAATGAGCAGTTCTTC. V and J are TRBV9 and TRBJ2-1; D remains unclear. V was pared by 3 bases and J by 3 bases, with 10 bases between. From germline, CDR1 is SGDLS and CDR2 YYNGEE. The CDR3 has 14 amino acids.